A selection of T cell receptor beta chains follows, all from one sample in a study of siplizumab effects on memory and regulatory T cells. Produced via immunoSEQ multiplex PCR; TCRdb's table is partial and in-frame only. The table has 85,000 to 130,000 clones, around 92% seen once. The sequencing sample was made of Tregs sorted from blood. These receptors all come from a human donor in good health. Both conserved end residues are part of each CDR3. A D gene is named only where the DNA matches it firmly. Expanded clones get a size class; other rows say once, few or many, or leave the size out.

d_call	clone_size	j_call	v_call	cdr3_aa	cdr3_nt
TRBD1	.	TRBJ1-3	TRBV5-1	CASSLGQGAPGNTIYF	TGCGCCAGCAGCTTGGGCCAGGGGGCGCCTGGAAACACCATATATTTT
TRBD2	.	TRBJ2-1	TRBV5-1	CASSSWTSGRARDNEQFF	TGCGCCAGCAGCTCCTGGACTAGCGGGAGGGCCCGCGACAATGAGCAGTTCTTC
.	.	TRBJ1-1	TRBV28	CATTWGPAEAFF	TGTGCCACAACGTGGGGTCCGGCGGAAGCTTTCTTT
.	.	TRBJ1-1	TRBV5-1	CASSLDLVTTEAFF	TGCGCCAGCAGCTTGGATCTAGTGACCACTGAAGCTTTCTTT
.	.	TRBJ2-7	TRBV7-3	CASSLTPSGSYEQYF	TGTGCCAGCAGCTTAACGCCGTCCGGGTCCTACGAGCAGTACTTC
TRBD1	.	TRBJ1-1	TRBV6-5	CASSRGGNTEAFF	TGTGCCAGCAGCAGGGGGGGGAACACTGAAGCTTTCTTT
.	.	TRBJ2-3	TRBV19	CASSIAPELWSTDTQYF	TGTGCCAGTAGTATAGCTCCCGAACTCTGGAGCACAGATACGCAGTATTTT
.	.	TRBJ2-7	TRBV19	CASSIAHSYEQYF	TGTGCCAGTAGTATAGCTCACAGCTACGAGCAGTACTTC
TRBD2	once	TRBJ2-7	TRBV5-1	CASSLVGLAAYEQYF	TGCGCCAGCAGCTTGGTGGGACTAGCTGCATACGAGCAGTACTTC
.	.	TRBJ1-2	TRBV6-5	CASSHRTDSRYGYTF	TGTGCCAGCAGCCACCGGACGGACTCTCGCTACGGCTACACCTTC
.	.	TRBJ1-2	TRBV19	CASSLAGGRQGGYTF	TGTGCCAGTAGTTTGGCGGGAGGGAGGCAGGGTGGCTACACCTTC
TRBD1	once	TRBJ2-5	TRBV5-1	CASSSLRTGLDQETQYF	TGCGCCAGCAGCTCCTTAAGGACAGGGCTAGACCAAGAGACCCAGTACTTC
.	.	TRBJ1-1	TRBV11-2	CASSPRRQEAFF	TGTGCCAGCAGCCCACGCCGGCAGGAAGCTTTCTTT
TRBD1	.	TRBJ2-7	TRBV28	CASLQGARTQEQYF	TGTGCCAGCCTCCAGGGGGCGAGGACTCAAGAGCAGTACTTC
.	.	TRBJ2-3	TRBV6-6	CASNLAGSGTDTQYF	TGTGCCAGCAATCTCGCGGGAAGTGGTACAGATACGCAGTATTTT
.	once	TRBJ2-1	TRBV5-1	CASSLLGNEQFF	TGCGCCAGCAGCTTGCTAGGTAATGAGCAGTTCTTC
TRBD2	.	TRBJ2-1	TRBV28	CASSLTGAGVRVYNEQFF	TGTGCCAGCAGCCTCACCGGGGCGGGAGTGAGGGTCTACAATGAGCAGTTCTTC
TRBD1	.	TRBJ1-5	TRBV14	CASSRTGGNQPQHF	TGTGCCAGCAGCCGGACAGGGGGCAATCAGCCCCAGCATTTT
.	.	TRBJ2-5	TRBV27	CASRLQVQETQYF	TGTGCCAGCAGGTTACAGGTCCAAGAGACCCAGTACTTC
.	.	TRBJ1-4	TRBV28	CASGRSTNEKLFF	TGTGCCAGCGGCCGGTCAACTAATGAAAAACTGTTTTTT
.	.	TRBJ2-7	TRBV5-6	CASSQGTYSYEQYF	TGTGCCAGCAGCCAGGGGACTTACTCCTACGAGCAGTACTTC
.	.	TRBJ2-7	TRBV27	CASSRQGFSYEQYF	TGTGCCAGCAGCCGCCAGGGTTTCTCCTACGAGCAGTACTTC
TRBD1	.	TRBJ1-2	TRBV7-3	CASSSQGASYGYTF	TGTGCCAGCAGCTCCCAGGGGGCCAGCTATGGCTACACCTTC
TRBD2	.	TRBJ2-1	TRBV10-3	CAISERLAGGEQFF	TGTGCCATCAGTGAGCGGCTAGCGGGGGGTGAGCAGTTCTTC
TRBD1	.	TRBJ1-1	TRBV5-1	CASSTGQGNTEAFF	TGCGCCAGCAGCACCGGACAGGGGAACACTGAAGCTTTCTTT
TRBD1	.	TRBJ1-2	TRBV5-1	CASSLGAGQGNYGYTF	TGCGCCAGCAGCTTGGGAGCCGGACAGGGGAACTATGGCTACACCTTC
TRBD1	.	TRBJ2-5	TRBV7-9	CASSIQTGLGQTQYF	TGTGCCAGCAGCATACAGACAGGGTTAGGTCAGACCCAGTACTTC
TRBD1	.	TRBJ2-5	TRBV5-6	CASSFLLRGPETQYF	TGTGCCAGCAGCTTCCTCTTGAGGGGGCCCGAGACCCAGTACTTC
TRBD1	.	TRBJ1-6	TRBV15	CATSRDPGQENSPLHF	TGTGCCACCAGCAGAGATCCTGGACAGGAAAATTCACCCCTCCACTTT
.	.	TRBJ1-5	TRBV18	CASSPDPYSNQPQHF	TGTGCCAGCTCACCGGACCCGTATAGCAATCAGCCCCAGCATTTT
.	.	TRBJ2-7	TRBV7-8	CASSHGSGEQYF	TGTGCCAGCAGCCACGGATCCGGCGAGCAGTACTTC
.	.	TRBJ2-7	TRBV13	CASSRRSQGYYEQYF	TGTGCCAGCAGCCGACGGTCACAGGGTTACTACGAGCAGTACTTC
TRBD2	.	TRBJ2-3	TRBV10-1	CASSEVQAGRGDTQYF	TGCGCCAGCAGTGAGGTCCAAGCGGGAAGAGGGGATACGCAGTATTTT
TRBD1	once	TRBJ2-7	TRBV6-1	CASSEGTGLYEQYF	TGTGCCAGCAGTGAAGGGACAGGGCTCTACGAGCAGTACTTC
TRBD1	.	TRBJ2-3	TRBV2	CASRAGQGVRDTQYF	TGTGCCAGCAGGGCGGGACAGGGGGTGAGGGATACGCAGTATTTT
.	.	TRBJ2-5	TRBV19	CASSIDVSETQYF	TGTGCCAGTAGTATAGACGTCTCGGAGACCCAGTACTTC
.	.	TRBJ1-1	TRBV2	CASSAGPMNTEAFF	TGTGCCAGCAGTGCCGGCCCAATGAACACTGAAGCTTTCTTT
TRBD1	once	TRBJ1-5	TRBV15	CATSNNRGPNQPQHF	TGTGCCACCAGCAACAACAGGGGCCCGAATCAGCCCCAGCATTTT
TRBD2	.	TRBJ2-5	TRBV19	CASSIGGGETQYF	TGTGCCAGTAGTATCGGGGGGGGAGAGACCCAGTACTTC
TRBD2	.	TRBJ2-2	TRBV4-1	CASSPPGTRNTGELFF	TGCGCCAGCAGCCCTCCCGGGACTAGAAACACCGGGGAGCTGTTTTTT
.	.	TRBJ1-4	TRBV28	CASSLSDEKLFF	TGTGCCAGCAGTTTATCCGATGAAAAACTGTTTTTT
.	.	TRBJ2-2	TRBV10-1	CASSPARRETGELFF	TGCGCCAGCAGCCCAGCGCGCAGGGAAACCGGGGAGCTGTTTTTT
TRBD1	.	TRBJ1-1	TRBV7-9	CASSIPGQGNTEAFF	TGTGCCAGCAGCATACCGGGACAGGGGAACACTGAAGCTTTCTTT